This TCR beta chain originates from a study of cytomegalovirus exposure and HLA in healthy donors. The study ran its PCR with 60 Vbeta and 13 Jbeta primers. Some clones are missing from TCRdb's copy, which holds only in-frame ones; the method was immunoSEQ multiplex PCR. The table lists about 130,000 clones, approximately 85% of them singletons. CDR1 and CDR2 from the germline V gene are SGHRS and YFSETQ. With 0 bases clipped from V and 5 bases from J, the junction kept 10 bases outside the gene matches. The CDR3 contains 17 residues. The sequencing input was PBMCs. This TCR was recovered from a young woman in good health and CMV-seropositive. The chain couples TRBV5-1 to TRBJ2-1, with TRBD1 matching 8 bases. The CDR3 reads CASSLAQGQGIHNEQFF. For the CDR3, the DNA is TGCGCCAGCAGCTTGGCCCAAGGACAGGGTATCCACAATGAGCAGTTCTTC.